A selection of T cell receptor beta chains follows, all from one sample in a study of blood T cell repertoires in COVID-19. Libraries were prepared by immunoSEQ multiplex PCR; TCRdb keeps only in-frame clonotypes and omits some of them. The sample lists about 320,000 clones; roughly 85% were seen once. Sequencing was performed on peripheral blood. Source of these receptors: a human donor in a cohort sampled during active COVID-19. The CDR3 runs from the conserved cysteine through the conserved F or W. D genes are given only for firm matches. Clone sizes are given selectively: once, few, many, or a class where the clone is expanded.

few,TRBJ2-1,TRBV15,TRBD1,CATSGSRTGAISYNEQFF,TGTGCCACCAGCGGGTCCCGGACAGGGGCAATTTCCTACAATGAGCAGTTCTTC
-,TRBJ2-7,TRBV30,-,CAWSPDTYEQYF,TGTGCCTGGAGCCCCGACACCTACGAGCAGTACTTC
-,TRBJ1-1,TRBV11-2,-,CASSFSRSEAFF,TGTGCCAGCAGCTTCTCCCGGTCTGAAGCTTTCTTT
-,TRBJ1-1,TRBV14,TRBD1,CASSPRRTGVNTEAFF,TGTGCCAGCAGCCCACGCCGGACAGGAGTTAACACTGAAGCTTTCTTT
-,TRBJ1-5,TRBV10-3,-,CAISREDSSNQPQHF,TGTGCCATCAGTCGTGAGGACAGTAGCAATCAGCCCCAGCATTTT
-,TRBJ1-2,TRBV24-1,-,CATSELSIDGYTF,TGTGCCACCAGTGAGTTGAGCATCGATGGCTACACCTTC
-,TRBJ2-7,TRBV7-9,TRBD1,CASSLALGTGIEQYF,TGTGCCAGCAGCTTAGCGCTGGGGACAGGGATTGAGCAGTACTTC
-,TRBJ1-4,TRBV29-1,-,CSARIATNEKLFF,TGCAGCGCTAGAATTGCAACTAATGAAAAACTGTTTTTT
-,TRBJ1-2,TRBV5-4,-,CASSPTGGNGYTF,TGTGCCAGCAGCCCGACGGGAGGCAATGGCTACACCTTC
-,TRBJ1-1,TRBV7-9,TRBD1,CASSRLPTGMPEAFF,TGTGCCAGCAGCCGCCTCCCGACAGGGATGCCTGAAGCTTTCTTT
-,TRBJ1-2,TRBV2,-,CASSEVSGYYGYTF,TGTGCCAGCAGTGAAGTCTCGGGGTACTATGGCTACACCTTC
-,TRBJ1-6,TRBV19,TRBD1,CASSISRTGLNSPLHF,TGTGCCAGTAGTATTAGCCGGACAGGGCTTAATTCACCCCTCCACTTT
few,TRBJ1-1,TRBV24-1,-,CATSEGGAQNTEAFF,TGTGCCACCAGTGAGGGGGGGGCGCAGAACACTGAAGCTTTCTTT
few,TRBJ2-7,TRBV7-9,-,CASSLFTRGTRFYEQYF,TGTGCCAGCAGCTTATTTACGCGGGGCACCCGCTTCTACGAGCAGTACTTC
-,TRBJ2-2,TRBV2,TRBD1,CASTPGQGYSGELFF,TGTGCCAGCACGCCGGGACAGGGCTACAGCGGGGAGCTGTTTTTT
-,TRBJ1-6,TRBV28,-,CASTGRNSPLHF,TGTGCCAGCACAGGGCGAAACTCACCCCTCCACTTT
-,TRBJ1-1,TRBV27,-,CASRDRNEAFF,TGTGCCAGCAGGGACAGAAATGAAGCTTTCTTT
few,TRBJ2-7,TRBV5-5,-,CASSLAGSYEQYF,TGTGCCAGCAGCTTGGCCGGGTCCTACGAGCAGTACTTC
few,TRBJ1-5,TRBV28,-,CASSLGGTISNQPQHF,TGTGCCAGCAGTTTGGGAGGGACAATTAGCAATCAGCCCCAGCATTTT
-,TRBJ1-2,TRBV6-1,TRBD1,CASSERGDRSLGGYTF,TGTGCCAGCAGTGAACGTGGGGACAGGTCCCTCGGTGGCTACACCTTC
-,TRBJ2-2,TRBV2,-,CASSDAPLGELFF,TGTGCCAGCAGTGATGCCCCACTCGGGGAGCTGTTTTTT
-,TRBJ2-7,TRBV19,-,CASSMGGAYEQYF,TGTGCCAGTAGTATGGGGGGAGCCTACGAGCAGTACTTC
-,TRBJ1-4,TRBV30,TRBD1,CACSTGGGYEKLFF,TGTGCCTGTTCCACAGGGGGCGGATATGAAAAACTGTTTTTT
-,TRBJ2-7,TRBV11-2,-,CASSPDRFGEQYF,TGTGCCAGCAGCCCCGACAGGTTCGGCGAGCAGTACTTC
once,TRBJ1-1,TRBV28,TRBD1,CATPSPRGARITEAFF,TGTGCCACCCCCAGCCCCAGGGGGGCAAGAATCACTGAAGCTTTCTTT
-,TRBJ1-2,TRBV6-1,TRBD1,CASSETGTGRYGYTF,TGTGCCAGCAGTGAAACCGGGACAGGCCGATATGGCTACACCTTC
-,TRBJ1-1,TRBV20-1,-,CSASVRLRGNTEAFF,TGCAGTGCTAGTGTGAGGCTACGCGGTAACACTGAAGCTTTCTTT
-,TRBJ2-3,TRBV10-3,-,CAMRSGSPTDTQYF,TGTGCCATGAGATCAGGCAGTCCCACAGATACGCAGTATTTT
-,TRBJ1-4,TRBV28,TRBD1,CASRNKRQGGEKLFF,TGTGCCAGCAGAAATAAAAGGCAGGGGGGTGAAAAACTGTTTTTT
once,TRBJ2-3,TRBV9,TRBD2,CASSVPGGADTQYF,TGTGCCAGCAGCGTCCCGGGGGGGGCAGATACGCAGTATTTT
-,TRBJ2-2,TRBV3-1/TRBV3-2,-,CASSLTGEGRTGELFF,TGTGCCAGCAGCCTTACGGGAGAGGGACGGACCGGGGAGCTGTTTTTT
few,TRBJ2-7,TRBV2,-,CASSFVAGSYEQYF,TGTGCCAGCAGTTTCGTGGCAGGAAGCTACGAGCAGTACTTC
-,TRBJ1-1,TRBV7-3,-,CASSPGGGAATEAFF,TGTGCCAGCAGCCCTGGAGGGGGGGCGGCCACTGAAGCTTTCTTT
-,TRBJ2-2,TRBV7-3,TRBD2,CASSLIGSGDGELFF,TGTGCCAGCAGCTTAATTGGTAGCGGGGATGGGGAGCTGTTTTTT
many,TRBJ2-2,TRBV6-5,TRBD2,CASSYSAGAGELFF,TGTGCCAGCAGTTACTCAGCGGGGGCCGGGGAGCTGTTTTTT
-,TRBJ1-2,TRBV10-3,TRBD1,CAISEAQGASNYGYTF,TGTGCCATCAGTGAGGCGCAGGGGGCTTCTAACTATGGCTACACCTTC
-,TRBJ1-1,TRBV2,-,CASRQGLPTEAFF,TGTGCCAGCAGACAGGGTTTACCCACTGAAGCTTTCTTT
-,TRBJ1-5,TRBV7-2,-,CASSQSLNQPQHF,TGTGCCAGCTCCCAGTCTTTAAATCAGCCCCAGCATTTT
-,TRBJ1-3,TRBV6-6,-,CASSYRAGLSGNTIYF,TGTGCCAGCAGTTACCGAGCGGGCCTCTCTGGAAACACCATATATTTT
-,TRBJ2-1,TRBV24-1,-,CATSDPKAPGSTYNEQFF,TGTGCCACCAGTGATCCAAAAGCCCCCGGGTCTACCTACAATGAGCAGTTCTTC
few,TRBJ1-5,TRBV7-9,TRBD1,CASSSSPGTGGNQPQHF,TGTGCCAGCAGCTCATCTCCCGGGACAGGGGGTAATCAGCCCCAGCATTTT
-,TRBJ1-5,TRBV4-1,-,CASSQGGLWQPQHF,TGCGCCAGCAGCCAAGGAGGGCTCTGGCAGCCCCAGCATTTT
-,TRBJ2-3,TRBV5-8,TRBD1,CASSGRDRGFADTQYF,TGTGCCAGCAGCGGAAGGGACAGGGGTTTCGCAGATACGCAGTATTTT
-,TRBJ2-3,TRBV3-1/TRBV3-2,-,CASSQVLRGLTDTQYF,TGTGCCAGCAGCCAAGTATTGCGGGGACTCACAGATACGCAGTATTTT
-,TRBJ2-2,TRBV9,TRBD2,CASSVGLRERGGTGELFF,TGTGCCAGCAGCGTAGGTCTCAGGGAGCGGGGTGGCACCGGGGAGCTGTTTTTT
-,TRBJ1-2,TRBV18,TRBD1,CASSERDSYGYTF,TGTGCCAGCTCCGAACGGGACAGCTATGGCTACACCTTC
once,TRBJ1-2,TRBV7-9,-,CASSLDRSQAYTF,TGTGCCAGCAGCTTAGATCGTAGTCAGGCCTACACCTTC
-,TRBJ1-2,TRBV6-5,-,CASSAGSSYGYTF,TGTGCCTCCAGCGCGGGATCTAGCTATGGCTACACCTTC
-,TRBJ1-4,TRBV27,-,CASSLIRGREKLFF,TGTGCCAGCAGTTTGATCAGGGGTAGAGAAAAACTGTTTTTT
-,TRBJ1-4,TRBV15,-,CATSRAPGLVEKLFF,TGTGCCACCAGCAGAGCCCCCGGGTTGGTGGAAAAACTGTTTTTT
-,TRBJ1-2,TRBV9,TRBD1,CASSVAGGGQGHGYTF,TGTGCCAGCAGCGTAGCAGGAGGGGGACAGGGGCATGGCTACACCTTC
once,TRBJ1-3,TRBV6-5,-,CASTQTTIGNTIYF,TGTGCCAGCACTCAAACGACTATAGGAAACACCATATATTTT
few,TRBJ1-2,TRBV5-1,-,CASSPDSRGYTF,TGCGCCAGCAGCCCTGACAGTCGTGGCTACACCTTC
-,TRBJ1-5,TRBV25-1,-,CASSDDQNTGYSNQPQHF,TGTGCCAGCAGTGATGACCAAAATACAGGGTATAGCAATCAGCCCCAGCATTTT
-,TRBJ2-2,TRBV24-1,TRBD2,CATSDLRDSGGPSGELFF,TGTGCCACCAGTGATTTGCGTGATTCGGGGGGGCCATCCGGGGAGCTGTTTTTT
-,TRBJ1-2,TRBV7-9,TRBD1,CASSRTDRGEGGYTF,TGTGCCAGCAGCCGAACCGACAGGGGGGAAGGCGGCTACACCTTC
-,TRBJ2-3,TRBV5-5,-,CASSRPSTDTQYF,TGTGCCAGCAGCCGTCCTAGCACAGATACGCAGTATTTT
-,TRBJ2-3,TRBV9,TRBD1,CASSVATGLVTDTQYF,TGTGCCAGCAGCGTAGCGACAGGGCTTGTCACAGATACGCAGTATTTT
-,TRBJ2-7,TRBV28,-,CASSSRGHEQYF,TGTGCCAGCAGTTCCCGAGGGCACGAGCAGTACTTC